These T cell receptor beta chains were read from a single sample in a study of T cell responses to AZD1222 COVID-19 vaccine. The repertoire was sequenced with immunoSEQ multiplex PCR; TCRdb's copy has only in-frame clones and lacks some. The sample records about 100,000 clones, more than 85% being singletons. Material: peripheral blood, obtained on day 0 of AZD1222 vaccination. The origin of the receptors is an adult in good health. Both conserved end residues are part of each CDR3. The D gene is left open where the match is weak. For some rows the clone size is stated as once, few or many, or as a class when expanded; others skip it.

size: .; length: 16; D: TRBD2; V: TRBV24-1; J: TRBJ2-1; DNA: TGTGCCACCAGTGACACCGGGACTAGCGGGATCAATGAGCAGTTCTTC; CDR3: CATSDTGTSGINEQFF
size: .; length: 12; D: .; V: TRBV11-2; J: TRBJ2-7; DNA: TGTGCCAGCAGCTTAGACTCCTACGAGCAGTACTTC; CDR3: CASSLDSYEQYF
size: .; length: 14; D: TRBD1; V: TRBV5-1; J: TRBJ2-7; DNA: TGCGCCAGCAGCTTGTTGGGACAGTCCTACGAGCAGTACTTC; CDR3: CASSLLGQSYEQYF
size: .; length: 16; D: .; V: TRBV7-7; J: TRBJ2-1; DNA: TGTGCCAGCAGCTCAGTCCGGGGCCCCTCCTACAATGAGCAGTTCTTC; CDR3: CASSSVRGPSYNEQFF
size: once; length: 14; D: .; V: TRBV3-1/TRBV3-2; J: TRBJ1-1; DNA: TGTGCCAGCAGCCAAGAAGGGTGGGACACTGAAGCTTTCTTT; CDR3: CASSQEGWDTEAFF
size: .; length: 12; D: TRBD1; V: TRBV30; J: TRBJ1-5; DNA: TGTGCCTGGAGCCGACAGGGTCAGCCCCAGCATTTT; CDR3: CAWSRQGQPQHF
size: .; length: 15; D: TRBD1; V: TRBV5-1; J: TRBJ2-3; DNA: TGCGCCAGCAGCTTGTCCGGGACAGGGACAGATACGCAGTATTTT; CDR3: CASSLSGTGTDTQYF
size: .; length: 13; D: .; V: TRBV18; J: TRBJ1-4; DNA: TGTGCCAGCTCACAGGGGACTAATGAAAAACTGTTTTTT; CDR3: CASSQGTNEKLFF
size: .; length: 14; D: .; V: TRBV10-2; J: TRBJ2-7; DNA: TGCGCCAGCACCCAACGGAGGCTCTCCTACGAGCAGTACTTC; CDR3: CASTQRRLSYEQYF
size: .; length: 14; D: TRBD1; V: TRBV6-6; J: TRBJ1-1; DNA: TGTGCCAGCAGTACTTCCGGGACAGGGACTGAAGCTTTCTTT; CDR3: CASSTSGTGTEAFF
size: .; length: 15; D: TRBD1; V: TRBV3-1/TRBV3-2; J: TRBJ2-7; DNA: TGTGCCAGCAGCGGAGGACAGGGGTTGGTGTACGAGCAGTACTTC; CDR3: CASSGGQGLVYEQYF
size: .; length: 14; D: TRBD2; V: TRBV13; J: TRBJ2-5; DNA: TGTGCCAGCAGCCGGGGACTATCGGGGGGGACCCAGTACTTC; CDR3: CASSRGLSGGTQYF
size: .; length: 14; D: .; V: TRBV6-4; J: TRBJ2-2; DNA: TGTGCCAGCAGTGCACAGGGACACACCGGGGAGCTGTTTTTT; CDR3: CASSAQGHTGELFF
size: .; length: 13; D: .; V: TRBV12-3/TRBV12-4; J: TRBJ1-1; DNA: TGTGCCAGCATTACACAGGGGAACACTGAAGCTTTCTTT; CDR3: CASITQGNTEAFF
size: .; length: 17; D: TRBD2; V: TRBV5-1; J: TRBJ2-3; DNA: TGCGCCAGCAGCTATACGATAGCGGGAATGTTGGCAGATACGCAGTATTTT; CDR3: CASSYTIAGMLADTQYF
size: .; length: 15; D: .; V: TRBV2; J: TRBJ1-6; DNA: TGTGCCAGCAGTCCAGCCTTCAGCGTTAATTCACCCCTCCACTTT; CDR3: CASSPAFSVNSPLHF
size: .; length: 17; D: .; V: TRBV25-1; J: TRBJ2-3; DNA: TGTGCCAGCAGTGAATGGGGTGGGCTTCCTAGCACAGATACGCAGTATTTT; CDR3: CASSEWGGLPSTDTQYF
size: .; length: 15; D: .; V: TRBV11-2; J: TRBJ2-7; DNA: TGTGCCAGCAGCTTAAGGCGGGACGGAACCTACGAGCAGTACTTC; CDR3: CASSLRRDGTYEQYF
size: .; length: 15; D: .; V: TRBV5-1; J: TRBJ1-4; DNA: TGCGCCAGCAGCTTGGATGGGTGGACTAATGAAAAACTGTTTTTT; CDR3: CASSLDGWTNEKLFF
size: .; length: 17; D: TRBD2; V: TRBV27; J: TRBJ2-1; DNA: TGTGCCAGCAGTAAAGGGGCTAGCGGGAGCATTTACAATGAGCAGTTCTTC; CDR3: CASSKGASGSIYNEQFF
size: .; length: 14; D: TRBD1; V: TRBV29-1; J: TRBJ1-5; DNA: TGCAGCGCAAGCAGGGGGGACGGCAATCAGCCCCAGCATTTT; CDR3: CSASRGDGNQPQHF
size: .; length: 14; D: .; V: TRBV5-1; J: TRBJ1-1; DNA: TGCGCCAGCAAGGGAAGGACGGAGAACACTGAAGCTTTCTTT; CDR3: CASKGRTENTEAFF
size: few; length: 14; D: .; V: TRBV28; J: TRBJ2-2; DNA: TGTGCCAGCAGTTTGTCCAAGGACACCGGGGAGCTGTTTTTT; CDR3: CASSLSKDTGELFF
size: .; length: 14; D: .; V: TRBV27; J: TRBJ1-5; DNA: TGTGCCAGCGGGGGAGACCGTGGAGGGGAGCCCCAGCATTTT; CDR3: CASGGDRGGEPQHF
size: .; length: 18; D: TRBD2; V: TRBV19; J: TRBJ2-3; DNA: TGTGCCAGTAGTATACACTGGGTAGCGGGAGGGCCGACAGATACGCAGTATTTT; CDR3: CASSIHWVAGGPTDTQYF
size: .; length: 14; D: .; V: TRBV6-5; J: TRBJ2-3; DNA: TGTGCCAGCAGTTACTCGAAGGGGAGGGATACGCAGTATTTT; CDR3: CASSYSKGRDTQYF
size: .; length: 13; D: TRBD2; V: TRBV9; J: TRBJ2-1; DNA: TGTGCCAGCAGCTCTCTAGCGGCTAATGAGCAGTTCTTC; CDR3: CASSSLAANEQFF
size: .; length: 15; D: .; V: TRBV9; J: TRBJ1-1; DNA: TGTGCCAGCAGCGTCCTTAGACGGGGGGGAGATGAAGCTTTCTTT; CDR3: CASSVLRRGGDEAFF
size: .; length: 16; D: TRBD2; V: TRBV23-1; J: TRBJ2-1; DNA: TGCGCCAGCGGGACGAAAGCGGGAGGTATCTACAATGAGCAGTTCTTC; CDR3: CASGTKAGGIYNEQFF
size: .; length: 12; D: .; V: TRBV2; J: TRBJ2-5; DNA: TGTGCCAGCAGAAGGGACGACGAGACCCAGTACTTC; CDR3: CASRRDDETQYF
size: few; length: 15; D: TRBD2; V: TRBV28; J: TRBJ2-7; DNA: TGTGCCAGCAGTTTTTCTAGCGGGAGCGCCCACGAGCAGTACTTC; CDR3: CASSFSSGSAHEQYF
size: once; length: 16; D: TRBD1; V: TRBV6-5; J: TRBJ2-7; DNA: TGTGCCAGCAGTTACACGCGGACAGGCGGAAGCTACGAGCAGTACTTC; CDR3: CASSYTRTGGSYEQYF
size: .; length: 11; D: .; V: TRBV29-1; J: TRBJ2-4; DNA: TGCAGCGTTACCAGGGAGAACATTCAGTACTTC; CDR3: CSVTRENIQYF
size: .; length: 18; D: TRBD1; V: TRBV7-9; J: TRBJ2-1; DNA: TGTGCCAGCAGACGAAACTTCGGACAGGGAGTGGGTATGGATGAGCAGTTCTTC; CDR3: CASRRNFGQGVGMDEQFF
size: .; length: 17; D: TRBD2; V: TRBV30; J: TRBJ2-3; DNA: TGTGCCTGGAGAGTTCGGGAGGCCTTACCCAGCACAGATACGCAGTATTTT; CDR3: CAWRVREALPSTDTQYF
size: .; length: 15; D: TRBD1; V: TRBV7-2; J: TRBJ1-5; DNA: TGTGCCAGCAGCTTAGGGACAGGCTTCAATCAGCCCCAGCATTTT; CDR3: CASSLGTGFNQPQHF
size: .; length: 14; D: .; V: TRBV3-1/TRBV3-2; J: TRBJ2-7; DNA: TGTGCCAGCAGCCCAAGGGACTTCCCCTACGAGCAGTACTTC; CDR3: CASSPRDFPYEQYF
size: .; length: 12; D: TRBD1; V: TRBV9; J: TRBJ1-1; DNA: TGTGCCAGCAGCGTAGGACAGGGCCAAGCTTTCTTT; CDR3: CASSVGQGQAFF
size: .; length: 13; D: .; V: TRBV18; J: TRBJ1-6; DNA: TGTGCCAGCTCACCGAGTGAATATTCACCCCTCCACTTT; CDR3: CASSPSEYSPLHF
size: .; length: 20; D: TRBD2; V: TRBV2; J: TRBJ2-7; DNA: TGTGCCAGCAGTGAAGCGAAGGGACTAGCGGGAGGGCCTAACCCCTACGAGCAGTACTTC; CDR3: CASSEAKGLAGGPNPYEQYF
size: .; length: 16; D: .; V: TRBV5-6; J: TRBJ1-1; DNA: TGTGCCAGCAGCTTGGGGTTACAGGAGCTGAACACTGAAGCTTTCTTT; CDR3: CASSLGLQELNTEAFF
size: .; length: 13; D: .; V: TRBV18; J: TRBJ2-7; DNA: TGTGCCAGCTCACCCGACATTACCTACGAGCAGTACTTC; CDR3: CASSPDITYEQYF
size: .; length: 13; D: TRBD2; V: TRBV9; J: TRBJ2-1; DNA: TGTGCCAGCAGCGTAGTTATGACTAGCCACCCGTTCTTC; CDR3: CASSVVMTSHPFF
size: once; length: 12; D: .; V: TRBV29-1; J: TRBJ1-1; DNA: TGCAGCGTTAGTGGGTTTTATACTGAAGCTTTCTTT; CDR3: CSVSGFYTEAFF
size: .; length: 15; D: .; V: TRBV12-5; J: TRBJ2-3; DNA: TGTGCTAGTGGTGCCTTCGGGGGCCCGGCAGATACGCAGTATTTT; CDR3: CASGAFGGPADTQYF
size: .; length: 19; D: TRBD2; V: TRBV4-2; J: TRBJ2-3; DNA: TGTGCCAGCAGCCAACTCGGGACTAGCGGGAGGAGTGGGGCAGATACGCAGTATTTT; CDR3: CASSQLGTSGRSGADTQYF
size: few; length: 13; D: .; V: TRBV6-5; J: TRBJ1-5; DNA: TGTGCCAGCAGTTACGGGAACTATCAGCCCCAGCATTTT; CDR3: CASSYGNYQPQHF
size: .; length: 16; D: .; V: TRBV9; J: TRBJ1-3; DNA: TGTGCCAGCAGCGTAGCTGGACACCTCTCTGGAAACACCATATATTTT; CDR3: CASSVAGHLSGNTIYF
size: .; length: 16; D: TRBD1; V: TRBV7-2; J: TRBJ2-2; DNA: TGTGCCAGCAGCTCATTCCCGGGACAGGGGACCGGGGAGCTGTTTTTT; CDR3: CASSSFPGQGTGELFF
size: medium-sized; length: 13; D: .; V: TRBV6-5; J: TRBJ1-1; DNA: TGTGCCAGCCATCGGACAGTGAACACTGAAGCTTTCTTT; CDR3: CASHRTVNTEAFF
size: .; length: 14; D: .; V: TRBV28; J: TRBJ1-2; DNA: TGTGCCAGCAGTTTGACGGGTGTTCGGTATGGCTACACCTTC; CDR3: CASSLTGVRYGYTF
size: .; length: 17; D: TRBD1; V: TRBV5-1; J: TRBJ2-7; DNA: TGCGCCAGCAGCCCGAGCAGGATCGTGGACAGGGTAAACGAGCAGTACTTC; CDR3: CASSPSRIVDRVNEQYF
size: .; length: 13; D: .; V: TRBV28; J: TRBJ2-7; DNA: TGTGCCAGCAGTCGCGCGGACAAGTACGAGCAGTACTTC; CDR3: CASSRADKYEQYF
size: .; length: 17; D: .; V: TRBV11-2; J: TRBJ1-1; DNA: TGTGCCAGCAGCTTAGATAGGGCATTGACAGGGAACACTGAAGCTTTCTTT; CDR3: CASSLDRALTGNTEAFF
size: .; length: 15; D: TRBD2; V: TRBV6-5; J: TRBJ2-1; DNA: TGTGCCAGCACCAAAAGCGGGAGCTCCTACAATGAGCAGTTCTTC; CDR3: CASTKSGSSYNEQFF
size: .; length: 13; D: .; V: TRBV10-3; J: TRBJ2-6; DNA: TGTGCCACCACGTCATCTGGGGCCAACGTCCTGACTTTC; CDR3: CATTSSGANVLTF
size: .; length: 15; D: .; V: TRBV2; J: TRBJ2-1; DNA: TGTGCCAGCATAGGGATTGGAAGCTCCTACAATGAGCAGTTCTTC; CDR3: CASIGIGSSYNEQFF